A selection of T cell receptor beta chains follows, all from one sample in a study of T cells in Graves' hyperthyroidism and ophthalmopathy. TCRdb ran MiXCR on the multiplex PCR reads and lists one entry per CDR3 protein. Found here are some 380,000 distinct CDR3 sequences, 13% of them singletons; the top ten hold roughly 20%. Sequencing was performed on blood. The receptors derive from a man aged 30 to 39 with Graves' hyperthyroidism that later progressed to Graves' ophthalmopathy. CDR3s include the opening cysteine and the closing phenylalanine or tryptophan. The D gene is left open where the match is weak. The size of a clone is reported for some rows only, either as once, few or many, or as a class for expanded clones.

many	TRBJ2-2	TRBV10-1	.	TGCGCCAGCAGTGAGTCGGGCTACACCGGGGAGCTGTTTTTT	CASSESGYTGELFF
.	TRBJ1-6	TRBV7-2	.	TGTGCCAGCGGCAACCTGGGACCCCTCCACTTT	CASGNLGPLHF
many	TRBJ2-5	TRBV10-3	.	TGTGCCATCAGTGTTATGGGCCCAGAGACCCAGTACTTC	CAISVMGPETQYF
many	TRBJ1-5	TRBV6-8	.	TGTGCCAGCAGTTTGGAGGGGACAAATCAGCCCCAGCATTTT	CASSLEGTNQPQHF
many	TRBJ1-2	TRBV12-3/TRBV12-4	.	TGTGCCAGCAGTCCTCGGCGGGCAAGCTATGGCTACACCTTC	CASSPRRASYGYTF
many	TRBJ2-5	TRBV20-1	.	TGCAGTGCTAGGACTCATGGGGGCAGAGAGACCCAGTACTTC	CSARTHGGRETQYF
few	TRBJ2-3	TRBV2	TRBD2	TGTGCCAGCAGCCACACGGGCGGGGGGGTCACAGATACGCGGTATTTT	CASSHTGGGVTDTRYF
few	TRBJ2-5	TRBV5-6	.	TGTGCCAGCAGCTGGGACGGGCAAGAGACCCAGTACTTC	CASSWDGQETQYF
many	TRBJ1-4	TRBV7-2	.	TGTGCCAGCAGCTCCCCTAGGGGTTCAACTAATGAAAAACTGTTTTTT	CASSSPRGSTNEKLFF
.	TRBJ2-3	TRBV27	TRBD2	TGTGCCAGCAGTTTATTGTCGGGGGGAGCGAAAGATACGCAGTATTTT	CASSLLSGGAKDTQYF
many	TRBJ1-6	TRBV28	.	TGTGCCAGCAGTTCACACGACAGGTTCTATTCACCCCTCCACTTT	CASSSHDRFYSPLHF
.	TRBJ2-1	TRBV12-3/TRBV12-4	TRBD1	TGTGCCAGCACCGATAGTGACAGGGGGCTATACAATGAGCAGTTCTTC	CASTDSDRGLYNEQFF
many	TRBJ2-1	TRBV30	.	TGTGCCTGGACGAGAGGCGGAGAGCAGTTCTTC	CAWTRGGEQFF
few	TRBJ1-1	TRBV20-1	.	TGCAGTGCTAGATTCCTAGGACAGCCGAACACTGAAGCTTTCTTT	CSARFLGQPNTEAFF
.	TRBJ2-7	TRBV7-2	TRBD1	TGTGCCAGCAGCATAATGGGACAGAGGGCAGAGGAGCAGTACTTC	CASSIMGQRAEEQYF
many	TRBJ1-5	TRBV20-1	TRBD1	TGCAGTGCTCTAGACAGGGGGCGGCAGCCCCAGCATTTT	CSALDRGRQPQHF
many	TRBJ1-1	TRBV28	.	TGTGCCAGCAGGACCGACAGCTATATGAACACTGAAGCTTTCTTT	CASRTDSYMNTEAFF
many	TRBJ2-2	TRBV20-1	TRBD2	TGCAGTGCTAGAGTGTGGACTAGCGGGGCCCGGGACACCGGGGAGCTGTTTTTT	CSARVWTSGARDTGELFF
.	TRBJ1-2	TRBV18	.	TGTGCCAGCTCACCCGAAAGGGGAAACTATGGCTACACCTTC	CASSPERGNYGYTF
.	TRBJ2-5	TRBV4-1	TRBD1	TGCGCCAGCAGCCATCGACAGGGGGCCCGTCAAGAGACCCAGTACTTC	CASSHRQGARQETQYF
many	TRBJ1-1	TRBV2	.	TGTGCCAGCAGTGAAAGGACCTTTGGGAACACTGAAGCTTTCTTT	CASSERTFGNTEAFF
.	TRBJ2-2	TRBV5-1	.	TGCGCCAGCAGCTTGGATCCACAGGGACACACCGGGGAGCTGTTTTTT	CASSLDPQGHTGELFF
.	TRBJ2-2	TRBV10-2	.	TGCGCCAGCAGTGAGAGGATTACCGGGGAGCTGTTTTTT	CASSERITGELFF
many	TRBJ1-6	TRBV28	.	TGTGCCAGCAGTTTAGGGCCAGGGGCGGGATCACCCCTCCACTTT	CASSLGPGAGSPLHF
many	TRBJ1-1	TRBV6-1	.	TGTGCCAGCAGGTTTGGGGCGATGAACACTGAAGCTTTCTTT	CASRFGAMNTEAFF
few	TRBJ2-1	TRBV28	TRBD2	TGTGCCAGCAGTAGCGGGGGGCAGTACAATGAGCAGTTCTTC	CASSSGGQYNEQFF
.	TRBJ2-1	TRBV18	.	TGTGCCAGCTCACCACCGGGTAGGAGCTCCTACAATGAGCAGTTCTTC	CASSPPGRSSYNEQFF
many	TRBJ1-5	TRBV2	.	TGTGCCAGCAGTGAAGCGGGCAGGGGATATAGCAATCAGCCCCAGCATTTT	CASSEAGRGYSNQPQHF
.	TRBJ2-3	TRBV19	TRBD1	TGTGCCAGTAGTATTATCGGGACAGGGTTAACAGATACGCAGTATTTT	CASSIIGTGLTDTQYF
many	TRBJ2-1	TRBV14	.	TGTGCCAGCAGCCAAGGGTCAGGGTTTGAGCAGTTCTTC	CASSQGSGFEQFF
many	TRBJ1-2	TRBV28	.	TGTGCCAGCAGTCCGCCTTCCAGGGGCTATGGCTACACCTTC	CASSPPSRGYGYTF
few	TRBJ2-5	TRBV4-1	TRBD2	TGCGCCAGCAGCCGCCCAGCGGGGGAGCCCCAAGAGACCCAGTACTTC	CASSRPAGEPQETQYF
.	TRBJ2-2	TRBV20-1	TRBD2	TGCAGTGCCGCTTTTGGTCCCTCGGGGGGTCCCGGGGAGCTGTTTTTT	CSAAFGPSGGPGELFF
many	TRBJ2-3	TRBV6-1	.	TGTGCCAGCAGTAGAACCAGCACAGATACGCAGTATTTT	CASSRTSTDTQYF
few	TRBJ1-2	TRBV29-1	TRBD1	TGCAGCGCCGTGGGACAGGGCAACTATGGCTACACCTTC	CSAVGQGNYGYTF
few	TRBJ1-3	TRBV5-1	.	TGCGCCAGCAGCTTGGGGGGGATGAGCACCATATATTTT	CASSLGGMSTIYF
.	TRBJ2-2	TRBV5-1	.	TGCGCCAGCAGCTTGGCCTCATTTAACACCGGGGAGCTGTTTTTT	CASSLASFNTGELFF
.	TRBJ1-5	TRBV29-1	.	TGCAGCGTTGGTGGTCAGACGAGCAATCAGCCCCAGCATTTT	CSVGGQTSNQPQHF
many	TRBJ2-5	TRBV30	TRBD1	TGTGCCTGGAGCACAGGGGGCATCCAAGAGACCCAGTACTTC	CAWSTGGIQETQYF
many	TRBJ2-3	TRBV24-1	.	TGTGCCACCAGTGATACCAGGGTGGTAGATACGCAGTATTTT	CATSDTRVVDTQYF
many	TRBJ1-5	TRBV18	TRBD1	TGTGCCAGCTCAGGACAGGGTGGAAATCAGCCCCAGCATTTT	CASSGQGGNQPQHF
many	TRBJ1-5	TRBV12-3/TRBV12-4	TRBD1	TGTGCCAGCAGTTCGGACCCCAGGGGGCGCTTGGATCAGCCCCAGCATTTT	CASSSDPRGRLDQPQHF
few	TRBJ1-2	TRBV29-1	TRBD1	TGCAGCGGATACCGGGACAGGGGCTATGGCTACACCTTC	CSGYRDRGYGYTF
few	TRBJ2-1	TRBV6-5	.	TGTGCCAGCAGTTACTCGTGGGGGGCCGACAATGAGCAGTTCTTC	CASSYSWGADNEQFF
many	TRBJ1-5	TRBV3-1	.	TGTGCCAGCAGCCAAGATTTGGTGACAGTCTCCACCCATCAGCCCCAGCATTTT	CASSQDLVTVSTHQPQHF
few	TRBJ1-2	TRBV10-3	.	TGTGCCATCAGTGAACAGACGAACTATGGCTACACCTTC	CAISEQTNYGYTF
many	TRBJ2-5	TRBV12-3/TRBV12-4	.	TGTGCCAGCAGTACCTTGACAGGCCCAGAGACCCAGTACTTC	CASSTLTGPETQYF
many	TRBJ1-2	TRBV11-2	TRBD1	TGTGCCAGCAGCCTGGGACAGGGGGGAGGCTACACCTTC	CASSLGQGGGYTF
.	TRBJ1-5	TRBV12-5	TRBD1	TGTGCTAGTGGGTATGGACAGGAGTGGGGCAATCAGCCCCAGCATTTT	CASGYGQEWGNQPQHF
many	TRBJ1-5	TRBV11-2	TRBD1	TGTGCCAGCAGCTTAGGACAGGGGGCGGATAGCAATCAGCCCCAGCATTTT	CASSLGQGADSNQPQHF
many	TRBJ1-2	TRBV7-9	.	TGTGCCAGCAGCTTAAGTGGTACAGGGAGGATCTATGGCTACACCTTC	CASSLSGTGRIYGYTF
.	TRBJ1-5	TRBV5-1	.	TGCGCCAGGCCACTGGAGGGTCAGCCCCAGCATTTT	CARPLEGQPQHF
.	TRBJ1-5	TRBV20-1	.	TGCAGTGCTCTAGACGGGGAGAATCAGCCCCAGCATTTT	CSALDGENQPQHF
many	TRBJ2-5	TRBV9	TRBD1	TGTGCCAGCAGCGGGGGACAGGGAGGGAGAGAGACCCAGTACTTC	CASSGGQGGRETQYF
many	TRBJ1-3	TRBV28	TRBD1	TGTGCCAGCAGTCCCCCGGACAGGGACTCTGGAAACACCATATATTTT	CASSPPDRDSGNTIYF